The 32 T cell receptor beta chains listed next were all sequenced from one sample in a study of response to subunit inactivated influenza vaccine. TCRdb recomputed calls from the RT-PCR reads with MiXCR, one row per CDR3 protein. The sample carries more than 450,000 distinct CDR3 sequences, around 8% recorded once. Sequenced here: PBMCs from blood, sampled about 23 months after vaccination. Receptor source: a man aged 50-75 years who received an inactivated influenza vaccine.

This clonotype came up a few times. The chain is built from TRBV7-2 and TRBJ1-3; D is possibly TRBD1 (6 bases). This CDR3 is built from 15 residues. V was clipped by 3 bases and J by 0 bases, with 9 bases between them. Germline V lookup: CDR1 SGHTA, CDR2 FQGNSA. The CDR3 coding sequence is TGTGCCAGCAGCTTGCGGGGGCCCTCTGGAAACACCATATATTTT. Its protein is CASSLRGPSGNTIYF.

This sequence joins TRBV10-2 and TRBJ2-3; D ambiguous. The germline V gene has CDR1 WSHSY and CDR2 SAAADI. Deletions cut 7 bases from V and 3 bases from J, with 8 bases between. The CDR3 length is 12 residues. DNA for the CDR3: TGCGCCAGCAAGGACCCTACAGATACGCAGTATTTT. Amino acids: CASKDPTDTQYF.

The chain has TRBV12-3 or TRBV12-4 and TRBJ2-5, with D perhaps TRBD2 (5 bases). The CDR3 is 16 residues long. The V end was cut by 1 base, the J end by 7 bases, with 19 bases between. The CDR3 DNA reads as TGTGCCAGCAGTTTAGATGGGTCCTCCCCAAGCGGGACCCAGTACTTC. This sequence encodes CASSLDGSSPSGTQYF.

This clonotype was found many times. The J gene is TRBJ2-1, the V gene TRBV20-1; 8 bases map to TRBD2. Germline trimming cut 6 bases from V and 7 bases from J; bases unmatched to any gene: 5. The CDR3 loop spans 12 amino acids. The germline V gene has CDR1 DFQATT and CDR2 SNEGSKA (reference sequence). The CDR3, as DNA: TGCAGTGCCCACGGGGGGGAGAATGAGCAGTTCTTC. It specifies CSAHGGENEQFF.

This clonotype was recorded a few times. The chain combines TRBV18 with TRBJ2-7; 8 bases match TRBD1. Germline V gene sequence: CDR1 KGHSH, CDR2 LQKENI. This CDR3 is 16 amino acids long. Unmatched junction bases numbered 8, after V lost 0 bases and J lost 4 bases. CDR3 sequence (DNA): TGTGCCAGCTCACCACCGATGCAGGGGGCGGGATACGAGCAGTACTTC. As protein: CASSPPMQGAGYEQYF.

The rearrangement joins TRBV4-3 to TRBJ2-1, with a tentative D call TRBD2 (6 bases). Germline CDR1 LGHNA, CDR2 YSLEER. V lost 1 base and J lost 8, with 9 bases in between. The CDR3 totals 13 residues. CDR3 residues: CASSQGGGYEQFF. The CDR3 DNA reads as TGCGCCAGCAGCCAAGGGGGAGGATATGAGCAGTTCTTC.

The rearrangement uses TRBV28 and TRBJ2-3; D might be TRBD2 (6 bases). CDR1 and CDR2 from the germline V gene are MDHEN and SYDVKM. The CDR3 covers 14 residues. V was clipped by 3 bases and J by 9 bases, with 16 bases between them. Here the CDR3 DNA reads TGTGCCAGCAGTTTCCCCGGGACTGGGAGAACGCAGTATTTT. Translated, it gives CASSFPGTGRTQYF.

In this sample, this clonotype turned up a few times. The rearrangement joins TRBV6-1 to TRBJ1-5; D remains unclear. V was clipped by 7 bases and J by 0 bases, with 10 bases between them. The length of the CDR3 is 14 residues. CDR1 MNHNS and CDR2 SASEGT come from the germline V gene. The CDR3 region has the DNA TGTGCCAGCACCGAGGGATATAGCAATCAGCCCCAGCATTTT. Its protein product is CASTEGYSNQPQHF.

This clonotype appeared a few times. The V call is TRBV10-3, the J call TRBJ2-3; D unclear. The germline V and J ends were trimmed by 3 bases and 4 bases, with 11 bases remaining between them. CDR3 length: 14 residues. Germline CDR1 and CDR2: ENHRY and SYGVKD. The CDR3 is CAISETVGSDTQYF. The CDR3 DNA reads as TGTGCCATCAGTGAAACGGTGGGGTCAGATACGCAGTATTTT.

In its sample, this clonotype was seen many times. This rearrangement joins TRBV6-4 to TRBJ1-2; perhaps TRBD1 as D (6 bases). The CDR3 loop spans 15 amino acids. V was clipped by 0 bases and J by 7 bases, with 15 bases between them. The germline V gene has CDR1 MRHNA and CDR2 SNTAGT. The DNA of the CDR3 is TGTGCCAGCAGTGACTCGATCGGGGGACACCTTGGCTACACCTTC. Protein product: CASSDSIGGHLGYTF.

This clonotype was seen at least ten times. The chain joins TRBV10-3 to TRBJ2-2, with D perhaps matching TRBD1 (5 bases). This CDR3 spans 13 amino acids. The V gene lost 7 bases and the J gene lost 4 bases, with 10 bases spanning the gap. Looked up from germline, CDR1 is ENHRY and CDR2 is SYGVKD. CDR3 in amino acids: CAINAGITGELFF. The CDR3 DNA reads TGTGCCATCAACGCAGGGATCACCGGGGAGCTGTTTTTT.

The sample holds many counts of this clonotype. The V gene is TRBV5-1, the J gene TRBJ2-1, with 7 bases fitting TRBD2. Trimming at V came to 0 bases and at J to 8 bases, leaving 5 bases not matched to a gene. The CDR3 consists of 14 residues. Germline V CDR1 and CDR2: SGHRS, YFSETQ. This CDR3 is CASSLDAGVDEQFF. CDR3 sequence (DNA): TGCGCCAGCAGCTTGGATGCGGGGGTGGATGAGCAGTTCTTC.

V and J are TRBV6-2 or TRBV6-3 and TRBJ2-7; perhaps D is TRBD1 or TRBD2 (7 bases each). The CDR3 loop spans 17 amino acids. V lost 6 bases, J lost 6 bases, and 27 bases lay in between. Germline V gives CDR1 MNHEY, CDR2 SVGEGT. The CDR3 here is CASRPDFFSDREGEQYF. The CDR3 nucleotides are TGTGCCAGCAGACCTGACTTTTTCTCTGACAGGGAGGGCGAGCAGTACTTC.

This chain connects TRBV10-2 to TRBJ2-1; D is perhaps TRBD2 (5 bases). V was cut by 10 bases and J by 3 bases, with 13 bases left in between. The CDR3 runs to 13 residues. The germline V gene has CDR1 WSHSY and CDR2 SAAADI. CDR3 nucleotides: TGCGCCATATCGCTAGGACTCTACAATGAGCAGTTCTTC. Encoded protein: CAISLGLYNEQFF.

This clonotype has a count of ten or more. The chain links TRBV7-6 to TRBJ2-7, with 11 nucleotides matching TRBD2. V shed 5 bases and J 1 base; nucleotides not matched to a gene: 7. Germline V gene sequence: CDR1 SGHVS, CDR2 FNYEAQ. There are 16 residues in the CDR3. The CDR3 sequence is CASSPQGLAASYEQYF. In DNA, the CDR3 is TGTGCCAGCAGCCCCCAGGGACTAGCGGCTTCCTACGAGCAGTACTTC. The full variable domain, with the rest looked up from reference TRBV7-6 and TRBJ2-7, is GAGVSQSPRYKVTKRGQDVALRCDPISGHVSLYWYRQALGQGPEFLTYFNYEAQQDKSGLPNDRFSAERPEGSISTLTIQRTEQRDSAMYRCASSPQGLAASYEQYFGPGTRLTVT.

This clonotype was counted between two and nine times. This sequence joins TRBV10-3 and TRBJ2-2, with 8 bases identical to TRBD2. This CDR3 region has 12 residues. Germline V gene sequence: CDR1 ENHRY, CDR2 SYGVKD. The junction had 1 base not matched to a gene; V was cut back by 6 bases and J by 7 bases. The CDR3 DNA follows: TGTGCCATCAGGGGACTAGACGGGGAGCTGTTTTTT. Protein: CAIRGLDGELFF.

The sample holds a few counts of this clonotype. The chain couples TRBV20-1 to TRBJ2-7; tentatively, D is TRBD1 (5 bases). The CDR3 covers 14 residues. V lost 1 base, J lost 6 bases, and 16 bases lay in between. CDR1 and CDR2 from the germline V gene are DFQATT and SNEGSKA (reference sequence). The CDR3 sequence: CSARGGRVKGEQYF. As DNA, the CDR3 is TGCAGTGCTAGAGGTGGCAGGGTGAAAGGCGAGCAGTACTTC.

This clonotype was seen only a few times. The chain uses TRBV10-3 and TRBJ2-3; D is undetermined. Germline V gene sequence: CDR1 ENHRY, CDR2 SYGVKD. Trimming left V 4 bases short and J 5 bases short, with 10 bases between. The CDR3 is made up of 13 amino acids. In DNA form, the CDR3 reads TGTGCCATCAGTGGGTTAGATCAAGATACGCAGTATTTT. This encodes CAISGLDQDTQYF.

V and J are TRBV7-9 and TRBJ2-7; either TRBD1 or TRBD2 may fit D (6 bases each). Germline CDR1 is SEHNR and CDR2 is FQNEAQ (reference sequence). The V and J ends lost 1 base and 3 bases respectively, with 13 bases between them. The CDR3 totals 15 residues. The CDR3 region has the DNA TGTGCCAGCAGCTTAGTTGGGGGGCAAAGCTACGAGCAGTACTTC. It specifies CASSLVGGQSYEQYF.

The chain uses TRBV20-1 and TRBJ1-4; a possible D gene is TRBD1 (6 bases). The CDR3 has 11 amino acids. CDR1 and CDR2 from the germline V gene are DFQATT and SNEGSKA (reference sequence). With 5 bases removed from V and 5 bases from J, the gap between germline ends came to 6 bases. The CDR3 coding sequence is TGCAGTGCTGGACAGAATGAAAAACTGTTTTTT. Translating gives CSAGQNEKLFF.

This clonotype was seen repeatedly, ten times or more. This chain joins TRBV7-2 and TRBJ2-5; no definite D call. The length of the CDR3 is 13 residues. Trimming shortened V by 5 bases and J by 5 bases, and 12 bases separated the two germline ends. In germline, CDR1 is SGHTA, CDR2 FQGNSA. The CDR3: CASSATGRETQYF. As DNA, the CDR3 is TGTGCCAGCAGCGCCACCGGTAGGGAGACCCAGTACTTC.

This rearrangement joins TRBV4-1 to TRBJ2-5; a possible D gene is TRBD2 (5 bases). Germline loops: CDR1 MGHRA, CDR2 YSYEKL. Trimming removed 4 bases at V and 2 bases at J, with 11 bases between. This CDR3 is built from 14 residues. This CDR3 reads CASSLPGYQETQYF. CDR3 bases: TGCGCCAGCAGCCTTCCGGGATATCAAGAGACCCAGTACTTC.

This clonotype was observed many times. The V and J genes are TRBV5-5 and TRBJ2-1; D remains unclear. This CDR3 has 16 residues. Germline CDR1 is SGHKS and CDR2 is YYEKEE (reference sequence). Trimming removed 0 bases at V and 3 bases at J, with 13 bases between. CDR3 in amino acids: CASSLVVTALYNEQFF. The CDR3 DNA sequence: TGTGCCAGCAGCTTGGTGGTCACAGCCCTCTACAATGAGCAGTTCTTC.

The rearrangement links TRBV7-6 to TRBJ2-2; D could derive from TRBD1 or TRBD2 (5 bases each). The CDR3 loop spans 15 amino acids. Trimming stripped 4 bases from V and 8 bases from J, with 17 bases between. From germline, CDR1 is SGHVS and CDR2 FNYEAQ. CDR3 nucleotide sequence: TGTGCCAGCAGCTCTGGAACCGGGGCATCGGGGGAGCTGTTTTTT. This sequence encodes CASSSGTGASGELFF.

Turning to this clonotype: This clone may be a read error of a much larger clone one base away. CDR3 protein: CSATGTSGRIVDTQYF. The CDR3 coding sequence is TGCAGTGCTACAGGGACTAGCGGGAGGATAGTAGATACGCAGTATTTT. V and J are TRBV20-1 and TRBJ2-3; 15 positions agree with TRBD2. V lost 4 bases and J lost 5; bases outside the gene matches: 7. This CDR3 spans 16 amino acids. The V gene's germline CDR1 is DFQATT and CDR2 SNEGSKA (reference sequence).

This clonotype was observed a few times. The chain is built from TRBV7-9 and TRBJ1-1; D gene unclear. The CDR3 is 14 amino acids. Trimming left V 5 bases short and J 3 bases short, with 13 bases between. The germline V gene has CDR1 SEHNR and CDR2 FQNEAQ (reference sequence). CDR3 nucleotides: TGTGCCAGCAGCCCACACTCGCGGGACACTGAAGCTTTCTTT. Protein sequence: CASSPHSRDTEAFF.

This clonotype was picked up many times. V gene TRBV10-3 combines with J gene TRBJ1-6, with TRBD1 identical over 9 bases. Unmatched junction bases numbered 9, after V lost 11 bases and J lost 7 bases. CDR1 is ENHRY and CDR2 is SYGVKD in the germline V gene. CDR3 length equals 14 residues. CDR3 sequence reads: CAVHDRGTNSPLHF. In DNA form, the CDR3 reads TGTGCCGTGCACGACAGGGGGACGAATTCACCCCTCCACTTT.

Written as DNA, the CDR3 is TGCGCCAGCAGCTTGGGGCGGTTACAGTACTTC. It specifies CASSLGRLQYF. J is TRBJ2-5 and V is TRBV5-1; no reliable D call. CDR3 length equals 11 residues. V was clipped by 0 bases and J by 11 bases, with 8 bases between them. The germline CDR1 and CDR2 sequences are SGHRS and YFSETQ.

This clonotype was observed at least ten times. The chain combines TRBV12-3 or TRBV12-4 with TRBJ2-1; D is possibly TRBD1 (6 bases). The CDR3 length is 16 residues. The germline V and J ends were trimmed by 4 bases and 5 bases, with 18 bases remaining between them. The CDR3 loop reads CASSSPGAGRDNEQFF. The CDR3 DNA sequence: TGTGCCAGCAGTTCCCCAGGGGCAGGGCGCGACAATGAGCAGTTCTTC.

The chain joins TRBV7-9 to TRBJ2-2; D may correspond to TRBD1 or TRBD2 (7 bases each). CDR1 is SEHNR and CDR2 is FQNEAQ in the germline V gene (reference sequence). This CDR3 comprises 15 residues. Trimming removed 7 bases at V and 3 bases at J, with 15 bases between. In DNA form, the CDR3 reads TGTGCCAGCATTCCAGGGGGGGCTTACACCGGGGAGCTGTTTTTT. Amino acids: CASIPGGAYTGELFF. The variable domain in full, with the rest retrieved from reference TRBV7-9 and TRBJ2-2, is DTGVSQNPRHKITKRGQNVTFRCDPISEHNRLYWYRQTLGQGPEFLTYFQNEAQLEKSRLLSDRFSAERPKGSFSTLEIQRTEQGDSAMYLCASIPGGAYTGELFFGEGSRLTVL.

In this sample, this clonotype turned up many times. The rearrangement uses TRBV7-2 and TRBJ2-3; 16 nucleotides align to TRBD2. Trimming cost V 5 bases and J 5 bases; bases outside gene matches: 4. This CDR3 region has 16 residues. Germline V gene sequence: CDR1 SGHTA, CDR2 FQGNSA. CDR3 residues: CASSMGLAGGLDTQYF. The CDR3 nucleotides are TGTGCCAGCAGCATGGGACTAGCGGGGGGGTTAGATACGCAGTATTTT.

The sample holds many counts of this clonotype. The genes are TRBV15 and TRBJ2-3, with D possibly called TRBD1 or TRBD2 (5 bases each). Germline assignment: CDR1 LNHNV and CDR2 YYDKDF (reference sequence). V was clipped by 1 base and J by 4 bases, with 24 bases between them. This CDR3 has 19 residues. The CDR3 protein is CATSRADWSKTEHPDTQYF. CDR3 sequence (DNA): TGTGCCACCAGCAGAGCGGACTGGTCGAAGACAGAGCACCCAGATACGCAGTATTTT. Full variable domain (missing parts from reference TRBV15 and TRBJ2-3): DAMVIQNPRYQVTQFGKPVTLSCSQTLNHNVMYWYQQKSSQAPKLLFHYYDKDFNNEADTPDNFQSRRPNTSFCFLDIRSPGLGDTAMYLCATSRADWSKTEHPDTQYFGPGTRLTVL.